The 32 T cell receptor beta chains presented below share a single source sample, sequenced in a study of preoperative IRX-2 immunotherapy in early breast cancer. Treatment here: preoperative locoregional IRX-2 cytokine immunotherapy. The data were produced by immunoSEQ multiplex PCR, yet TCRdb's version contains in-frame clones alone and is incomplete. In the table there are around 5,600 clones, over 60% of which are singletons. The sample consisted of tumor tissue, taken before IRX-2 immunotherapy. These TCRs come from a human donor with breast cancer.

Here the CDR3 reads CASSLAWPAYNEQFF. As DNA, the CDR3 is TGTGCCAGCAGCTTGGCCTGGCCTGCCTACAATGAGCAGTTCTTC. The chain is built from TRBV11-3 and TRBJ2-1; D gene ambiguous. V was clipped by 3 bases and J by 2 bases, with 11 bases between them. The CDR3 spans 15 residues. From germline, CDR1 is SGHNT and CDR2 YENEEA.

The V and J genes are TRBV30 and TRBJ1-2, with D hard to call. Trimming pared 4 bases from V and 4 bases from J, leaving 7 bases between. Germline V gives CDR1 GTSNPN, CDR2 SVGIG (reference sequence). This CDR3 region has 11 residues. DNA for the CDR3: TGTGCCTGGAAAGGAAGCTATGGCTACACCTTC. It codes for CAWKGSYGYTF.

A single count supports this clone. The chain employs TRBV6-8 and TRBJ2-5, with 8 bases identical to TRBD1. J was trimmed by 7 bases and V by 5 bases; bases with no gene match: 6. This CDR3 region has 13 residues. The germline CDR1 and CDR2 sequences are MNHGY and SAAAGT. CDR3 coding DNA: TGTGCCAGCAGTCCTTTACAGGGGGGGACCCAGTACTTC. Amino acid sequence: CASSPLQGGTQYF.

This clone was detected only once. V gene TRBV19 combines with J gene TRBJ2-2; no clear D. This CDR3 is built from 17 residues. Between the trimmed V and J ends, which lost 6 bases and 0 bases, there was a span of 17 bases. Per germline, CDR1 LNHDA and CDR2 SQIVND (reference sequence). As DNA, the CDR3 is TGTGCCAGTAGAAGTAACAAGGGCGGATCGAACACCGGGGAGCTGTTTTTT. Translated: CASRSNKGGSNTGELFF.

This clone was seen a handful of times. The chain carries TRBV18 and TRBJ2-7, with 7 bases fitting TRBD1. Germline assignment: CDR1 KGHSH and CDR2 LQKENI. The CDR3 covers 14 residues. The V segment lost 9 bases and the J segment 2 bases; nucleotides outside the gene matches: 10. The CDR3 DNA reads TGTGCCAGTTCAACAGGGGCGCAAACCTACGAGCAGTACTTC. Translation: CASSTGAQTYEQYF.

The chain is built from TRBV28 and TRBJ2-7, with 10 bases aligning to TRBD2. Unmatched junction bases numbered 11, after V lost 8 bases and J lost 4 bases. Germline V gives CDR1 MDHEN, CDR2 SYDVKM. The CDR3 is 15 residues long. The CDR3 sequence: CASSLLGLADYEQYF. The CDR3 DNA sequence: TGTGCCAGCTCTCTGCTTGGACTAGCGGATTACGAGCAGTACTTC.

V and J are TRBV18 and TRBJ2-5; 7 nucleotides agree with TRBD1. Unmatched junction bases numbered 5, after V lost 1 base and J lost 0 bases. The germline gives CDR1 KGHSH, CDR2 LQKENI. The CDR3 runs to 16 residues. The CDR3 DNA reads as TGTGCCAGCTCACCACTCCCGACAGGGCACCAAGAGACCCAGTACTTC. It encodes CASSPLPTGHQETQYF.

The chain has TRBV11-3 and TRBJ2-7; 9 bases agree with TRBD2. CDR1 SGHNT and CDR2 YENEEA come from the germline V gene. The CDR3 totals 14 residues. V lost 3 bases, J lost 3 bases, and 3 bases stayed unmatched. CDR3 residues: CASSFAGGRYEQYF. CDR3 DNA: TGTGCCAGCAGCTTTGCGGGAGGGCGCTACGAGCAGTACTTC.

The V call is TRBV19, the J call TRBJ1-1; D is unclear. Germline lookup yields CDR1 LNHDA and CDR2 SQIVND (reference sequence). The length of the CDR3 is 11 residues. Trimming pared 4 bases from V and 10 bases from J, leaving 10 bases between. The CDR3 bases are TGTGCCAGTAGTAGAGCCTACACAGCTTTCTTT. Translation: CASSRAYTAFF.

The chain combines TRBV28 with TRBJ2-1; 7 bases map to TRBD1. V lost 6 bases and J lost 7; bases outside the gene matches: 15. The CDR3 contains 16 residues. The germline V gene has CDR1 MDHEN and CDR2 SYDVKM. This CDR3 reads CASRTPGGQVGNEQFF. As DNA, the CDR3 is TGTGCCAGCAGGACACCCGGTGGACAGGTCGGAAATGAGCAGTTCTTC.

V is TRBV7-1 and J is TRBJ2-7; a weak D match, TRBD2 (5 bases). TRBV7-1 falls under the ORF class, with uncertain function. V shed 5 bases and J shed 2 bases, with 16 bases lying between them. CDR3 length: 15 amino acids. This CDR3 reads CASSVDLGDTYEQYF. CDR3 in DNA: TGTGCCAGCAGCGTAGATTTGGGAGACACCTACGAGCAGTACTTC.

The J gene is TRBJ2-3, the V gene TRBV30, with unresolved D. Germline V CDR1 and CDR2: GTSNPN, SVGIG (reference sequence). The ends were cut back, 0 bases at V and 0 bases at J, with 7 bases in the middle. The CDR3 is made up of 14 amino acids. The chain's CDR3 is CAWSVLGSTDTQYF. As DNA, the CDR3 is TGTGCCTGGAGTGTACTGGGGAGCACAGATACGCAGTATTTT.

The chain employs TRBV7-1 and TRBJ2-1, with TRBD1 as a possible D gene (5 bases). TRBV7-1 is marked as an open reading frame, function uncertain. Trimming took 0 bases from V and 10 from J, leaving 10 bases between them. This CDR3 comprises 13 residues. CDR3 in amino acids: CASSSAHGAEQFF. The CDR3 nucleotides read TGTGCCAGCAGCTCAGCCCATGGGGCCGAGCAGTTCTTC.

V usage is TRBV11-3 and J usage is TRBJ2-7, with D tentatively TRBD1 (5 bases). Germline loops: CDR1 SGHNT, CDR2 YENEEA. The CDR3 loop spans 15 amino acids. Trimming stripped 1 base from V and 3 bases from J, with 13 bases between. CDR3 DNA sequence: TGTGCCAGCAGCTTAGGGGCAGGGCGTAACTACGAGCAGTACTTC. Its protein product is CASSLGAGRNYEQYF.

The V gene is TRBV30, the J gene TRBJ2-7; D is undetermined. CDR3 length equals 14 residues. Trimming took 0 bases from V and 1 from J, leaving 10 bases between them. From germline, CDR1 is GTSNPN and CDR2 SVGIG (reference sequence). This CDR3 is CAWSVLVGSYEQYF. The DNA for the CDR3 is TGTGCCTGGAGTGTACTGGTAGGTTCCTACGAGCAGTACTTC.

CDR3 in amino acids: CASRPGLAGIDTQYF. CDR3 DNA: TGTGCCAGTAGGCCGGGACTAGCGGGAATAGATACGCAGTATTTT. The chain has TRBV19 and TRBJ2-3, with 13 nucleotides matching TRBD2. The CDR3 is 15 residues long. V trimming: 6 bases; J trimming: 5 bases; junction bases outside the gene matches: 5. CDR1 is LNHDA, CDR2 SQIVND, per germline (reference sequence).

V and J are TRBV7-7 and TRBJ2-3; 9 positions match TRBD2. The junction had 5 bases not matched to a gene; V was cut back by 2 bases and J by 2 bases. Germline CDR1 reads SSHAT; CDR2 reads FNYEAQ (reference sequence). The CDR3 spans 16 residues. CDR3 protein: CASSLWASGNTDTQYF. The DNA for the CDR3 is TGTGCCAGCAGCTTATGGGCTAGCGGGAACACAGATACGCAGTATTTT.

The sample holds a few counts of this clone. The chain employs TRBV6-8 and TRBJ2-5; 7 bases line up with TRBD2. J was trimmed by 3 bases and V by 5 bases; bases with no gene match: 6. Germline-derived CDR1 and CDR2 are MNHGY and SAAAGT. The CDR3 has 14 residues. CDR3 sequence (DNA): TGTGCCAGCAGTGAGACTAGCCAAAAAGAGACCCAGTACTTC. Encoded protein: CASSETSQKETQYF.

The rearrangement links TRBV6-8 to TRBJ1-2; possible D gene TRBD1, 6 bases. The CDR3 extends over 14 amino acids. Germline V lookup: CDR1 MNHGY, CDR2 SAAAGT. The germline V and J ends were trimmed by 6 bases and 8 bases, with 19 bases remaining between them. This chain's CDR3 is CASSDRRGAGGYTF. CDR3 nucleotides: TGTGCCAGCAGCGACCGACGGGGGGCAGGAGGCTACACCTTC.

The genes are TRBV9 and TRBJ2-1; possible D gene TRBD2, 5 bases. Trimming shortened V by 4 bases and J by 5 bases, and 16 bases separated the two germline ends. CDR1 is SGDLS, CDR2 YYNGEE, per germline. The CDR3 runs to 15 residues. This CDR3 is CASSPIVGDDNEQFF. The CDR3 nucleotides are TGTGCCAGCAGCCCAATCGTGGGAGACGACAATGAGCAGTTCTTC.

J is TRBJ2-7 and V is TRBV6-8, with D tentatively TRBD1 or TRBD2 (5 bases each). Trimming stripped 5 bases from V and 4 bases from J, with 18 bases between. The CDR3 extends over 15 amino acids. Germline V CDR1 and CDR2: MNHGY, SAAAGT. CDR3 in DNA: TGTGCCAGCAGTGGCCGGGACCTCGGCCTGTACGAGCAGTACTTC. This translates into CASSGRDLGLYEQYF.

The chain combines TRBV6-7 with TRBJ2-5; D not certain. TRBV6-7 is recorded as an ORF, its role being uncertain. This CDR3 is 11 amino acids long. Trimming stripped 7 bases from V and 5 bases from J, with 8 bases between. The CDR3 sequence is CASTQKETQYF. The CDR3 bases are TGTGCCAGCACCCAGAAGGAGACCCAGTACTTC.

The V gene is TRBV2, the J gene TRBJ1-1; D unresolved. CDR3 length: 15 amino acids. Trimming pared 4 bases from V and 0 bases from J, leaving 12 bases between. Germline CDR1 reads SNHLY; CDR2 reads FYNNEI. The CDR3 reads CASSGSRLLNTEAFF. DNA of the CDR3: TGTGCCAGCAGTGGAAGTCGGCTCCTGAACACTGAAGCTTTCTTT.

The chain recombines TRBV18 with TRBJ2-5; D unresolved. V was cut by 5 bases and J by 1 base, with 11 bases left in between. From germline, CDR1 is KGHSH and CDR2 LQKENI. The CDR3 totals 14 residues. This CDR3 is CASSTNQVQETQYF. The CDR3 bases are TGTGCCAGCTCAACAAATCAGGTCCAAGAGACCCAGTACTTC.

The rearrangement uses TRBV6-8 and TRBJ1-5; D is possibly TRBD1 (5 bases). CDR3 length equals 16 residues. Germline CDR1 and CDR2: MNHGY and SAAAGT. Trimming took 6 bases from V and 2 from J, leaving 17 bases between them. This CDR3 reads CASRTIQRGGNQPQHF. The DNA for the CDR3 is TGTGCCAGCAGGACGATACAAAGGGGTGGCAATCAGCCCCAGCATTTT.

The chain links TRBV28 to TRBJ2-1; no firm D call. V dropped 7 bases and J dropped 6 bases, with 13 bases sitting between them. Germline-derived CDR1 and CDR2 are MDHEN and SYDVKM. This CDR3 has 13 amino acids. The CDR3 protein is CASKLPGSNEQFF. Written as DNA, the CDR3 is TGTGCCAGCAAACTCCCGGGTAGCAATGAGCAGTTCTTC.

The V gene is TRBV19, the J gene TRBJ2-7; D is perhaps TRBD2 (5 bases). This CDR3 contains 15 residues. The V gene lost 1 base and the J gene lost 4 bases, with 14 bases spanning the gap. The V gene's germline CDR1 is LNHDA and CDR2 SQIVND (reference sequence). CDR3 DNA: TGTGCCAGTAGTATAGGTGGGGAAGGAGGTTACGAGCAGTACTTC. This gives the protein CASSIGGEGGYEQYF.

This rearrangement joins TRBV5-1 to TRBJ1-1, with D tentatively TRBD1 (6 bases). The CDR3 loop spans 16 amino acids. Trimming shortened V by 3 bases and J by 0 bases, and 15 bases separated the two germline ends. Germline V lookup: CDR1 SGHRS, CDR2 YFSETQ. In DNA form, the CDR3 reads TGCGCCAGCAGCTCGGCTGGGGGGGCCATGAACACTGAAGCTTTCTTT. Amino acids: CASSSAGGAMNTEAFF.

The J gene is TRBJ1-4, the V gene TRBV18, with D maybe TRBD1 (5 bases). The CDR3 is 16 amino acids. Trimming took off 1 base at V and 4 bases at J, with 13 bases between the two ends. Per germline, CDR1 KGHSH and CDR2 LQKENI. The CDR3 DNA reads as TGTGCCAGCTCACCACGGGGACCCGGTCATAATGAAAAACTGTTTTTT. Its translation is CASSPRGPGHNEKLFF.

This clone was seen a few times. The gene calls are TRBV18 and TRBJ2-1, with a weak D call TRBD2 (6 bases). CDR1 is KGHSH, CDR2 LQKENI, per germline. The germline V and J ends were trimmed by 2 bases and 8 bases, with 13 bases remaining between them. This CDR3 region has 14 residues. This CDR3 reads CASSPATSNHEQFF. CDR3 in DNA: TGTGCCAGCTCACCAGCTACTAGCAACCATGAGCAGTTCTTC.

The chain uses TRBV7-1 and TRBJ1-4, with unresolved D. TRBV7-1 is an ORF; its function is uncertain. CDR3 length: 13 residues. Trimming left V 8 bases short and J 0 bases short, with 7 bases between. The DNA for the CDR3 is TGTGCCAGCGGGAGGGCAACTAATGAAAAACTGTTTTTT. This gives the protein CASGRATNEKLFF.

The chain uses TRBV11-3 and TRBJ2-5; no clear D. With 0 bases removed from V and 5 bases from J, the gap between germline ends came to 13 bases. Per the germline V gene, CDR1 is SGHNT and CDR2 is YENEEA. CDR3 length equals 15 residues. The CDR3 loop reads CASSLEGRYGETQYF. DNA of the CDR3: TGTGCCAGCAGCTTAGAAGGAAGATACGGGGAGACCCAGTACTTC.